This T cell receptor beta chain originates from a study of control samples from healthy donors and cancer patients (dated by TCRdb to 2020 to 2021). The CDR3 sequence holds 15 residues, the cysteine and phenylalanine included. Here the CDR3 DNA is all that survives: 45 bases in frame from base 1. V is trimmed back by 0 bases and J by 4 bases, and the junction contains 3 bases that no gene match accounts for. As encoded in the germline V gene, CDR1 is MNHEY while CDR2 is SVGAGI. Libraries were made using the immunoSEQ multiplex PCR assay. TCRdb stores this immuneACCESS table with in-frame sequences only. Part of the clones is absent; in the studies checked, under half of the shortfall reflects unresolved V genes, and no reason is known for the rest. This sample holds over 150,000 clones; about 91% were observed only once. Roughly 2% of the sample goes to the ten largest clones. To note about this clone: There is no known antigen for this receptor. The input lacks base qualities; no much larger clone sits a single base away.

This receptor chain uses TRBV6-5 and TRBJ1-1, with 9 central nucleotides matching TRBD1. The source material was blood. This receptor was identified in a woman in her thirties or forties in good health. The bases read TGTGCCAGCAGTTACTCAGGGACAGGGAGCACTGAAGCTTTCTTT. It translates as CASSYSGTGSTEAFF.